Included here is one TCR beta chain sequence, with context. Its antigen remains unidentified. Relative to the germline gene, one junction end is altered; a read error may explain this. The PCR ran on 60 Vbeta and 13 Jbeta primers. Profiled with immunoSEQ multiplex PCR; TCRdb holds only in-frame clones, not every one. The repertoire holds some 100,000 clones, with around 76% as singletons. The data were obtained in a study of cytomegalovirus exposure and HLA in healthy donors. Study-level points and caveats: Investigators reported 150 to 200 TCR beta chains as tied to cytomegalovirus. Productive rates of about 87% or about 30% were seen for most TCR beta V segments in an earlier analysis.

This CDR3 comprises 13 residues. Germline V lookup: CDR1 MGHRA, CDR2 YSYEKL. All donors participated as healthy donors of bone marrow. This sequence joins TRBV4-1 and TRBJ1-6, with no clear D. The source is a woman aged 45-65 years in good health and CMV-seropositive. Source material: PBMCs. CDR3 region: CASSQEGDSPLHF. In nucleotides, the CDR3 is TGTGCCAGCAGCCAAGAAGGAGATTCACCCCTCCACTTT.